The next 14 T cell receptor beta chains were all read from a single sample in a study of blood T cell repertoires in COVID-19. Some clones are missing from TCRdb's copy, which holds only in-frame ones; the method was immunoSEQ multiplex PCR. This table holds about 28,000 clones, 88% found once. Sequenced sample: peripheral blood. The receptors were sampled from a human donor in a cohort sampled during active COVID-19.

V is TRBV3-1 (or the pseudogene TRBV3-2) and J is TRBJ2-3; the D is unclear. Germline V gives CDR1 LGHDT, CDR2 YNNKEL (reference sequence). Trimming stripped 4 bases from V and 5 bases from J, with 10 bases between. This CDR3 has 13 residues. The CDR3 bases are TGTGCCAGCAGCCTAACTTACGGAGATACGCAGTATTTT. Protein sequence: CASSLTYGDTQYF.

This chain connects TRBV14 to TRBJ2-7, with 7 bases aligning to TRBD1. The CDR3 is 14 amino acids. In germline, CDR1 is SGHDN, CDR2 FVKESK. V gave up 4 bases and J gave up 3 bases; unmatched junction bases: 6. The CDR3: CASSPNRGFYEQYF. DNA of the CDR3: TGTGCCAGCAGCCCTAACAGGGGTTTCTACGAGCAGTACTTC. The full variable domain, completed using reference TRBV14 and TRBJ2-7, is EAGVTQFPSHSVIEKGQTVTLRCDPISGHDNLYWYRRVMGKEIKFLLHFVKESKQDESGMPNNRFLAERTGGTYSTLKVQPAELEDSGVYFCASSPNRGFYEQYFGPGTRLTVT.

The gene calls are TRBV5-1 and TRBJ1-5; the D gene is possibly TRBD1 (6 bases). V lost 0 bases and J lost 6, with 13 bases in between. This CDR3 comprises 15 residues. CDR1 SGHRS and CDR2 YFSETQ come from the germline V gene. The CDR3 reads CASSLAGGPLQPQHF. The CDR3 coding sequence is TGCGCCAGCAGCTTGGCGGGGGGCCCCCTTCAGCCCCAGCATTTT.

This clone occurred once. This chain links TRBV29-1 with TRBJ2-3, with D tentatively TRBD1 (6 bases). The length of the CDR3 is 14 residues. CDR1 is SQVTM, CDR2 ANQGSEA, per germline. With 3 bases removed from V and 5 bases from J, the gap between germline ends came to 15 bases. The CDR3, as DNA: TGCAGCGTTGACTGGCAGGGACAACGAGATACGCAGTATTTT. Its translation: CSVDWQGQRDTQYF.

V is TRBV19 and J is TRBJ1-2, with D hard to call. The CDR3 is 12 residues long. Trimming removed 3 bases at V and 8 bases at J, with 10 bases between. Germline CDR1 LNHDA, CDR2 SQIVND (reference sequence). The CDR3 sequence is CASSMQGGGYTF. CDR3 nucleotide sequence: TGTGCCAGTAGTATGCAAGGAGGGGGCTACACCTTC.

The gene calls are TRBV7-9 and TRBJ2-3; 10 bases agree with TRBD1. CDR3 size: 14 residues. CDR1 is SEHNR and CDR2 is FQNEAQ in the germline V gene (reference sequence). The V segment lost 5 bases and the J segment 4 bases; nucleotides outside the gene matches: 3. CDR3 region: CASSPGQGADTQYF. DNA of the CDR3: TGTGCCAGCAGCCCTGGACAGGGGGCAGATACGCAGTATTTT. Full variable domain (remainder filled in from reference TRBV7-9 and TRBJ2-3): DTGVSQNPRHKITKRGQNVTFRCDPISEHNRLYWYRQTLGQGPEFLTYFQNEAQLEKSRLLSDRFSAERPKGSFSTLEIQRTEQGDSAMYLCASSPGQGADTQYFGPGTRLTVL.

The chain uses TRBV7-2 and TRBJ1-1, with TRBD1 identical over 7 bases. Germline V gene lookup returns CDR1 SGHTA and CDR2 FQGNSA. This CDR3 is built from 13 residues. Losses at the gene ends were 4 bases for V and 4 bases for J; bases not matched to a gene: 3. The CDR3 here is CASSSQGGTEAFF. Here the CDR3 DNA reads TGTGCCAGCAGCTCCCAGGGGGGCACTGAAGCTTTCTTT. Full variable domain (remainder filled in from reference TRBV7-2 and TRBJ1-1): GAGVSQSPSNKVTEKGKDVELRCDPISGHTALYWYRQSLGQGLEFLIYFQGNSAPDKSGLPSDRFSAERTGGSVSTLTIQRTQQEDSAVYLCASSSQGGTEAFFGQGTRLTVV.

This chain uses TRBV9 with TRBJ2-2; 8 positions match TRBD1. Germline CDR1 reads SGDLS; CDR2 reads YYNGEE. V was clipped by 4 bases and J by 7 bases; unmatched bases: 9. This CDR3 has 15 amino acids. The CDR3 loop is CASSPAGGSGGELFF. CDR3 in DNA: TGTGCCAGCAGCCCGGCAGGGGGCTCGGGCGGGGAGCTGTTTTTT.

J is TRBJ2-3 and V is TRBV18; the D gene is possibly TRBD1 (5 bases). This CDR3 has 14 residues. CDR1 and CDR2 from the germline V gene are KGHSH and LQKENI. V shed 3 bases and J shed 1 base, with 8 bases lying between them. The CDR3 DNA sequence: TGTGCCAGCTCACCCCTACAGGGCACAGATACGCAGTATTTT. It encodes CASSPLQGTDTQYF.

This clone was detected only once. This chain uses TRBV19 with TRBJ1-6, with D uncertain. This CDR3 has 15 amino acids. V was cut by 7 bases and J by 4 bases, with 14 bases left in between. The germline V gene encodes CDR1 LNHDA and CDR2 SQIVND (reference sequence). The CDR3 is CASMAGASYNSPLHF. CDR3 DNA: TGTGCCAGTATGGCAGGCGCCTCGTATAATTCACCCCTCCACTTT.

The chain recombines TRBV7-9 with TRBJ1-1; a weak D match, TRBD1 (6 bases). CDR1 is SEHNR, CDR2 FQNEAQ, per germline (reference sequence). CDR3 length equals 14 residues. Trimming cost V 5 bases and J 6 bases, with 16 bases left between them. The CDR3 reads CASSPLGGAAEAFF. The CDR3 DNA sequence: TGTGCCAGCAGCCCTCTAGGGGGAGCGGCTGAAGCTTTCTTT.

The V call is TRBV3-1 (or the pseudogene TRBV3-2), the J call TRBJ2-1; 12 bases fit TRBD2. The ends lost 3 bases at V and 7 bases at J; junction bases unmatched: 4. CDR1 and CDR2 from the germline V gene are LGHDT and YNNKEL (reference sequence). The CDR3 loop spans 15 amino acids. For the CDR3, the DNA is TGTGCCAGCAGCCATACTAGCGGGGGGCCGAATGAGCAGTTCTTC. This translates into CASSHTSGGPNEQFF.

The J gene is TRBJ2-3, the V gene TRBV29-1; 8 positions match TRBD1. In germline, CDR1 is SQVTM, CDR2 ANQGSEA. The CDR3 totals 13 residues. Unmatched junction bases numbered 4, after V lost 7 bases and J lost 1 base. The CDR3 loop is CSEATGGTDTQYF. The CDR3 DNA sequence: TGCAGCGAAGCGACAGGGGGCACAGATACGCAGTATTTT.

CDR3 coding DNA: TGTGCCAGCAGCTTGGCTATTAGCGGGGGGCAAGAGACCCAGTACTTC. Residues: CASSLAISGGQETQYF. The J gene is TRBJ2-5, the V gene TRBV5-6; TRBD2 aligns across 10 bases. The CDR3 sequence is 16 residues long. CDR1 is SGHDT and CDR2 is YYEEEE in the germline V gene. With 0 bases clipped from V and 2 bases from J, the junction kept 4 bases outside the gene matches.